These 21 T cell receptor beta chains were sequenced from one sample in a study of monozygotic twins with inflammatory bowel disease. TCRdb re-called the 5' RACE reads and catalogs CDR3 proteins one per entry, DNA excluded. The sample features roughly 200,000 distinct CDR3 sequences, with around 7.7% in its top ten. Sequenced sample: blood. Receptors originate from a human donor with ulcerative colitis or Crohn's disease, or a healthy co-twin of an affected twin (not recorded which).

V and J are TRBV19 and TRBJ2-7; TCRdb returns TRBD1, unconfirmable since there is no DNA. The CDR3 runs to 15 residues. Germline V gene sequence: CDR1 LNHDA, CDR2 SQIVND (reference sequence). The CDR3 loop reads CASSEGGGLWNEQYF.

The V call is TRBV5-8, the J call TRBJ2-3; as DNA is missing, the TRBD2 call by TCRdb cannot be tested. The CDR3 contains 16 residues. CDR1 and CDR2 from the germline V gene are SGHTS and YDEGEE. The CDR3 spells CASSFQKGIVADTQYF.

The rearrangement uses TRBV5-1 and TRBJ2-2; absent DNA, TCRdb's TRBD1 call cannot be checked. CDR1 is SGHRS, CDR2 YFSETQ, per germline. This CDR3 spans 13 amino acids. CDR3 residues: CATRGQTTGELFF. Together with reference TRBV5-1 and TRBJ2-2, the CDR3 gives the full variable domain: KAGVTQTPRYLIKTRGQQVTLSCSPISGHRSVSWYQQTPGQGLQFLFEYFSETQRNKGNFPGRFSGRQFSNSRSEMNVSTLELGDSALYLCATRGQTTGELFFGEGSRLTVL.

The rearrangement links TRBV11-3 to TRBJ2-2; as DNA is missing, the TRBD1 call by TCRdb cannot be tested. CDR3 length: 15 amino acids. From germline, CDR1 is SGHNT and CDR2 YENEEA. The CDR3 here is CASSSYGGRTGELFF.

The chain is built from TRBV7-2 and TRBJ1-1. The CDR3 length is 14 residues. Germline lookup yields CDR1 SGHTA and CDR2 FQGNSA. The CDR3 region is CASSLMLMNTEAFF.

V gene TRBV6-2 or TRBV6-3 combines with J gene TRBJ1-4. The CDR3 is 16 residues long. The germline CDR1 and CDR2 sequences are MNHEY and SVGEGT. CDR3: CASSYSIAATNEKLFF.

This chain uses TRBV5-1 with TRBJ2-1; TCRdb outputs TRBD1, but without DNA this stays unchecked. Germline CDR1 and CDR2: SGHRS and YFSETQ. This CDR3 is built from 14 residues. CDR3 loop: CASSYRDFLNEQFF.

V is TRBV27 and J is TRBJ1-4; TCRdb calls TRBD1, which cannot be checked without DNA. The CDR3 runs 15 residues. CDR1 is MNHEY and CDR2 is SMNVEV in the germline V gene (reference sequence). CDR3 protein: CASSLRTGLNEKLFF.

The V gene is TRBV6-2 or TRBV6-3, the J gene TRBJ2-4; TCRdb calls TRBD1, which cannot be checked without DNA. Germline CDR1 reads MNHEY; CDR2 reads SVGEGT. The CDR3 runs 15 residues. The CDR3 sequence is CASSSDRGIKNIQYF.

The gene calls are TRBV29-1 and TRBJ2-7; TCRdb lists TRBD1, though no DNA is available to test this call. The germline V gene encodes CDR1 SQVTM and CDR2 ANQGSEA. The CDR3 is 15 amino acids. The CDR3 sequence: CSVEGGDTVLREQYF.

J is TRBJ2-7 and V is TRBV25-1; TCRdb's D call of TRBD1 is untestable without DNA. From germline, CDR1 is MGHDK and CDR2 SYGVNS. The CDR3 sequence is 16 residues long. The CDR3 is CASSGTGQRRSYEQYF.

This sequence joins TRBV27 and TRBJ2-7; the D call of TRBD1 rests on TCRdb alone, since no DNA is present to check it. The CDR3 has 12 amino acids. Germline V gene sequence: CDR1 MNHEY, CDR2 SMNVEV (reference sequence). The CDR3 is CASFSRVYEQYF.

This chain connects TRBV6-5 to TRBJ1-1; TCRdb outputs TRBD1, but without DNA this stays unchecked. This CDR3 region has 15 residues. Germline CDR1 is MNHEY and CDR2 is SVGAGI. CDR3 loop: CASSYSLQANTEAFF.

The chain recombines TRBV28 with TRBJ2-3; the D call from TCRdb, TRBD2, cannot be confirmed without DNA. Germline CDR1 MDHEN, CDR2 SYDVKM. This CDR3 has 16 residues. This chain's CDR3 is CASSLEGEVTTDTQYF. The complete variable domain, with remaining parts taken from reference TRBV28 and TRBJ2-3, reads DVKVTQSSRYLVKRTGEKVFLECVQDMDHENMFWYRQDPGLGLRLIYFSYDVKMKEKGDIPEGYSVSREKKERFSLILESASTNQTSMYLCASSLEGEVTTDTQYFGPGTRLTVL.

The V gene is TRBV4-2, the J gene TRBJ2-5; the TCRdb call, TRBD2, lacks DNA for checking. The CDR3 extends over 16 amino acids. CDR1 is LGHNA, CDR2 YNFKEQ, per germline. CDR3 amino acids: CASSSTSGAAQETQYF.

The CDR3 region is CASSPRTSLDEQYF. This chain uses TRBV3-1 with TRBJ2-7; there is no DNA to check the TCRdb D call of TRBD2. Germline loops: CDR1 LGHDT, CDR2 YNNKEL (reference sequence). This CDR3 region has 14 residues.

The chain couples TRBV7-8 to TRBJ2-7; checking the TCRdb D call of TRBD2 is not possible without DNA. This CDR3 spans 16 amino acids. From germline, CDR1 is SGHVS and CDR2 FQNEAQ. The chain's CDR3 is CASSFGTSLEPYEQYF.

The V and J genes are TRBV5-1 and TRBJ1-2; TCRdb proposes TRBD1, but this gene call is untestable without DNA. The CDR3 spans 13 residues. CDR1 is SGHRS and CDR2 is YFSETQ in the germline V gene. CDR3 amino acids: CASSLGTAYGYTF.

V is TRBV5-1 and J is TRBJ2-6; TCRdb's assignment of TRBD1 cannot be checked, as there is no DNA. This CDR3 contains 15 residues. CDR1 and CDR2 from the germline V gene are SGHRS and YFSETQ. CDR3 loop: CASSQSGSGANVLTF. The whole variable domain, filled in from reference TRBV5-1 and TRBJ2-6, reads KAGVTQTPRYLIKTRGQQVTLSCSPISGHRSVSWYQQTPGQGLQFLFEYFSETQRNKGNFPGRFSGRQFSNSRSEMNVSTLELGDSALYLCASSQSGSGANVLTFGAGSRLTVL.

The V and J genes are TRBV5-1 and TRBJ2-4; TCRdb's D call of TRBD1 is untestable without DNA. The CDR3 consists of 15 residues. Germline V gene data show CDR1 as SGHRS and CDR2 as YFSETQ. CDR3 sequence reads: CASNPGRIDKNIQYF.

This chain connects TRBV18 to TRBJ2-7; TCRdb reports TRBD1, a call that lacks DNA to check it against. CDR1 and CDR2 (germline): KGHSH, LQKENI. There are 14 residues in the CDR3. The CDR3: CASSRGQSSYEQYF.